This entry describes one TCR beta chain. This sample is drawn from a study of cytomegalovirus exposure and HLA in healthy donors. The CDR3 is made up of 14 amino acids. Trimming took off 3 bases at V and 0 bases at J, with 10 bases between the two ends. Looked up from germline, CDR1 is SGHRS and CDR2 is YFSETQ. PCR used 60 Vbeta primers and 13 Jbeta primers. TCRdb's copy holds only in-frame clones and misses some; the assay was immunoSEQ multiplex PCR. The table records about 110,000 clones, over 75% of them present only once. Material: PBMCs. The chain uses TRBV5-1 and TRBJ2-7; TRBD2 is a possible D gene (6 bases). The receptor comes from a man in his fifties or sixties in good health and CMV-seronegative. CDR3 nucleotides: TGCGCCAGCAGCTCGGGGGACGACTCCTACGAGCAGTACGTC. Translation gives CASSSGDDSYEQYV.